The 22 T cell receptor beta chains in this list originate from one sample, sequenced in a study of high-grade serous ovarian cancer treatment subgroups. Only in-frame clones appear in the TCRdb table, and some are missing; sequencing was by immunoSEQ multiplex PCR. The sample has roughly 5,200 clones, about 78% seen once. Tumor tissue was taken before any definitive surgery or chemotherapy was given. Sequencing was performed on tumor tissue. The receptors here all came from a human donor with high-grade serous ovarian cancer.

The CDR3 DNA follows: TGCAGTGCTAGCGGAGCGGGGGGCTACACCTTC. Its protein product is CSASGAGGYTF. The genes are TRBV20-1 and TRBJ1-2, with unresolved D. Trimming pared 3 bases from V and 8 bases from J, leaving 10 bases between. The CDR3 extends over 11 amino acids. Germline assignment: CDR1 DFQATT and CDR2 SNEGSKA (reference sequence).

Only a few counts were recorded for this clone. Written as DNA, the CDR3 is TGTGCCAGCAGCACGGCCAGGGGGCGGGAGACCCAGTACTTC. Amino acids: CASSTARGRETQYF. This chain joins TRBV21-1 and TRBJ2-5; no check of the table's D call, TRBD1, against the DNA was made. TRBV21-1 is listed as a pseudogene. CDR3 length: 14 residues.

The CDR3 DNA reads as TGTGCCAGCAGCCAGGCCGACGAGCAGTACTTC. It yields the protein CASSQADEQYF. The V call is TRBV2, the J call TRBJ2-5; D unresolved. Judging by the DNA end, TRBJ2-7 fits better; the J call may be wrong. The CDR3 sequence is 11 residues long. Germline CDR1 and CDR2: SNHLY and FYNNEI.

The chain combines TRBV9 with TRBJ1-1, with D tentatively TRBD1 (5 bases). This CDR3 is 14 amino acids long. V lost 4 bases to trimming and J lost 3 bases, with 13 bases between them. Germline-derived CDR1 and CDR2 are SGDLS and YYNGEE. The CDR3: CASSPKLGDTEAFF. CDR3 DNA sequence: TGTGCCAGCAGCCCCAAGCTGGGGGACACTGAAGCTTTCTTT. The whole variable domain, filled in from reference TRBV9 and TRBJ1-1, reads DSGVTQTPKHLITATGQRVTLRCSPRSGDLSVYWYQQSLDQGLQFLIQYYNGEERAKGNILERFSAQQFPDLHSELNLSSLELGDSALYFCASSPKLGDTEAFFGQGTRLTVV.

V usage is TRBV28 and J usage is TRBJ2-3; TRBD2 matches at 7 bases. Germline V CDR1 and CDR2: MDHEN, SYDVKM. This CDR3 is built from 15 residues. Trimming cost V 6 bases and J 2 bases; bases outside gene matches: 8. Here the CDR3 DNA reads TGTGCCAGCAGCCCTCCTAGCGGACTCACAGATACGCAGTATTTT. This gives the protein CASSPPSGLTDTQYF.

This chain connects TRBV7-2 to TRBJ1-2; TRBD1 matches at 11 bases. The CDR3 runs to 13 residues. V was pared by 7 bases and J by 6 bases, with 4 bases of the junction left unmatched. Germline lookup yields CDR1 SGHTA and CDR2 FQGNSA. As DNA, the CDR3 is TGTGCCAGCAACCCGGGACAGGGGGATGGCTACACCTTC. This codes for CASNPGQGDGYTF.

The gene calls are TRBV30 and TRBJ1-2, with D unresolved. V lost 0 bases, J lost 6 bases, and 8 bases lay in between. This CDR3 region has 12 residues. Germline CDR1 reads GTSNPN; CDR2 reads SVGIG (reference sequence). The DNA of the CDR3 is TGTGCCTGGAGTGTATATCGGCATGGCTACACCTTC. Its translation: CAWSVYRHGYTF.

CDR3 sequence reads: CASSIDRGDTEAFF. In DNA form, the CDR3 reads TGTGCCAGTAGTATAGACAGGGGGGACACTGAAGCTTTCTTT. The chain is built from TRBV19 and TRBJ1-1; 7 nucleotides match TRBD1. Germline V lookup: CDR1 LNHDA, CDR2 SQIVND (reference sequence). This CDR3 contains 14 residues. With V trimmed by 0 bases and J by 3 bases, 1 base remained unmatched.

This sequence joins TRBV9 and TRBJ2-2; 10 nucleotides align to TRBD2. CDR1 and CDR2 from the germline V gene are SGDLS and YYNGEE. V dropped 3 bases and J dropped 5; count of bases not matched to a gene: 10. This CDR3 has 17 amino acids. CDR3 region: CASSGGTSGAGTGELFF. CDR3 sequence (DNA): TGTGCCAGCAGCGGAGGAACTAGCGGGGCCGGTACCGGGGAGCTGTTTTTT.

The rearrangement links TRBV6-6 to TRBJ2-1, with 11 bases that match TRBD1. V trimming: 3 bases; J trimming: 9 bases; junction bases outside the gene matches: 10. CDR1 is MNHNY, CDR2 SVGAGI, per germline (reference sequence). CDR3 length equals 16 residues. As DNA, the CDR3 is TGTGCCAGCAGTTATCCCCGGGACAGGGGGATTGGTGAGCAGTTCTTC. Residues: CASSYPRDRGIGEQFF.

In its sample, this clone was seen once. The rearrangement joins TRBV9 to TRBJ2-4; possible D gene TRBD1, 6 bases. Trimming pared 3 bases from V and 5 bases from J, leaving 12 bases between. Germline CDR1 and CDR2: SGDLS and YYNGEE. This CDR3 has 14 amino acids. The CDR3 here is CASSDRDAENIQYF. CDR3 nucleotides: TGTGCCAGCAGCGACAGGGATGCGGAAAACATTCAGTACTTC. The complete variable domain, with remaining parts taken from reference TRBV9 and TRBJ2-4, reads DSGVTQTPKHLITATGQRVTLRCSPRSGDLSVYWYQQSLDQGLQFLIQYYNGEERAKGNILERFSAQQFPDLHSELNLSSLELGDSALYFCASSDRDAENIQYFGAGTRLSVL.

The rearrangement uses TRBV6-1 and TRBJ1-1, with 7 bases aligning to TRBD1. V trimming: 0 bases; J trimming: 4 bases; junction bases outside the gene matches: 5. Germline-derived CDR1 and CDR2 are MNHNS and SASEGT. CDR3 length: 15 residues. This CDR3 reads CASSEAIAGGTEAFF. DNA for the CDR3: TGTGCCAGCAGTGAAGCGATCGCAGGGGGCACTGAAGCTTTCTTT.

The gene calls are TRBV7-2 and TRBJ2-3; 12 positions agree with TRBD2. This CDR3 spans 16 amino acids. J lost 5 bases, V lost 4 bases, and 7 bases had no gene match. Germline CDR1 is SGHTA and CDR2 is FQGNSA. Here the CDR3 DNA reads TGTGCCAGCAGCTCCCGACTAGCGGGGGTTGTAGATACGCAGTATTTT. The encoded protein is CASSSRLAGVVDTQYF.

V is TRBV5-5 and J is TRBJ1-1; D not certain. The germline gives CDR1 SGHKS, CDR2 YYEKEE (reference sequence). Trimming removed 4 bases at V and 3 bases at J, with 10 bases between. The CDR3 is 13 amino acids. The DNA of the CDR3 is TGTGCCAGCAGCCAGTGGTCTGACACTGAAGCTTTCTTT. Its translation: CASSQWSDTEAFF.

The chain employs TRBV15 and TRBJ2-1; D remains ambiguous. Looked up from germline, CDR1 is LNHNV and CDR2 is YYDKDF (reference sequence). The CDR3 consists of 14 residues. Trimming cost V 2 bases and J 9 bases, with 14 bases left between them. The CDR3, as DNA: TGTGCCACCAGCAGACTGCCGGTTCGAGGTGAGCAGTTCTTC. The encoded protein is CATSRLPVRGEQFF. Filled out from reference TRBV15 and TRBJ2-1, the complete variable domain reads DAMVIQNPRYQVTQFGKPVTLSCSQTLNHNVMYWYQQKSSQAPKLLFHYYDKDFNNEADTPDNFQSRRPNTSFCFLDIRSPGLGDTAMYLCATSRLPVRGEQFFGPGTRLTVL.

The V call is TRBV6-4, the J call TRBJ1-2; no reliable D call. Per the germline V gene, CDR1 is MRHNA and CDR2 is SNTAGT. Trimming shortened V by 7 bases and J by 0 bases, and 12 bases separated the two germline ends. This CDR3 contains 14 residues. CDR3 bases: TGTGCCAGCATTCCCACAGCCTCTAACTATGGCTACACCTTC. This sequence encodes CASIPTASNYGYTF.

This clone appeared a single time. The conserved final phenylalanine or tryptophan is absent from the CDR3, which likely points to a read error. The CDR3 here is CASRKRQADYGYTL. The CDR3 nucleotides read TGTGCCAGTAGGAAACGACAGGCTGACTATGGCTACACCCTC. The chain is built from TRBV19 and TRBJ1-2; D might be TRBD1 (6 bases). This CDR3 contains 14 residues. V lost 6 bases, J lost 3 bases, and 14 bases lay in between. Per the germline V gene, CDR1 is LNHDA and CDR2 is SQIVND (reference sequence).

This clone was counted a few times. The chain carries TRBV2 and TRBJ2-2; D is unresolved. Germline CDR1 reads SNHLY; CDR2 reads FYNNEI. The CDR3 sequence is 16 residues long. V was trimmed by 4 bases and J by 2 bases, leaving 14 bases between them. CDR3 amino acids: CASSGLGSQNTGELFF. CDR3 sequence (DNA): TGTGCCAGCAGTGGTTTAGGCAGCCAAAACACCGGGGAGCTGTTTTTT. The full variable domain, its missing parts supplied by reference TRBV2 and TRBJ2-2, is EPEVTQTPSHQVTQMGQEVILRCVPISNHLYFYWYRQILGQKVEFLVSFYNNEISEKSEIFDDQFSVERPDGSNFTLKIRSTKLEDSAMYFCASSGLGSQNTGELFFGEGSRLTVL.

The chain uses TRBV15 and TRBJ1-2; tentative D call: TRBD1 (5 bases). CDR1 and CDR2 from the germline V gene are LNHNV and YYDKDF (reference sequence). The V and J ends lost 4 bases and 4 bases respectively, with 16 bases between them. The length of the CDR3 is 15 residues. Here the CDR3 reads CATSIGWGGGYGYTF. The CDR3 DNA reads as TGTGCCACCAGCATAGGTTGGGGGGGTGGCTATGGCTACACCTTC.

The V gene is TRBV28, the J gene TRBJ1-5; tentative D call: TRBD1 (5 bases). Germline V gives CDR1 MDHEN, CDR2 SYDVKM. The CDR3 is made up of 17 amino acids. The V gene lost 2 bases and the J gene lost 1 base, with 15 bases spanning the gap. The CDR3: CASSLRWRGLSNQPQHF. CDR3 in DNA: TGTGCCAGCAGTTTAAGGTGGAGGGGTCTAAGCAATCAGCCCCAGCATTTT.

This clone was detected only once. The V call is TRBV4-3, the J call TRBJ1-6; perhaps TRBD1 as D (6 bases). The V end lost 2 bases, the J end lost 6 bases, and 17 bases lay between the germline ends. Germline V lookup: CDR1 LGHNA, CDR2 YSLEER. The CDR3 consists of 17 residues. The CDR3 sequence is CASSQRVEGGFNSPLHF. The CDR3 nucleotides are TGCGCCAGCAGCCAACGTGTTGAAGGGGGTTTTAATTCACCCCTCCACTTT.

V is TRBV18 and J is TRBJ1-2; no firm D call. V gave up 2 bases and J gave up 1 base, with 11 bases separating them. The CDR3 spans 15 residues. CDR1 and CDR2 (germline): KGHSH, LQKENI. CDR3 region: CASSPTIEGNYGYTF. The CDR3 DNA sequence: TGTGCCAGCTCACCAACTATAGAGGGTAACTATGGCTACACCTTC.